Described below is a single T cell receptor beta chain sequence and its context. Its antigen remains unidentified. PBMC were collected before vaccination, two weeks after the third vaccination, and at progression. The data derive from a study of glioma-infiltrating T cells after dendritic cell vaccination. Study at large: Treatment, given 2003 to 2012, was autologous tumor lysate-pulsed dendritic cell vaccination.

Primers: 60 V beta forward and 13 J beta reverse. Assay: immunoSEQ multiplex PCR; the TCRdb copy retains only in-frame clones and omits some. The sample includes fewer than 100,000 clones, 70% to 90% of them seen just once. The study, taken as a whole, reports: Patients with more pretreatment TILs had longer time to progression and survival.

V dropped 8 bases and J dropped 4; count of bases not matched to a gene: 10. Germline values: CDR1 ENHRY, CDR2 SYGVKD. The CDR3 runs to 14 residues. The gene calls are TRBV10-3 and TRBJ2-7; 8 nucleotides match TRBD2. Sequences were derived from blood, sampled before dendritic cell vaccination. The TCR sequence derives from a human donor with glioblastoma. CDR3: CAIGGGLVSYEQYF. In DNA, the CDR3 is TGTGCCATCGGGGGGGGACTAGTGTCTTACGAGCAGTACTTC.